Presented here are 7 T cell receptor beta chains from one specimen sequenced in a study of blood T cell repertoires in COVID-19. The method was immunoSEQ multiplex PCR; TCRdb's version includes in-frame clones alone and lacks a portion of them. The sample carries 70,000 or so clones, about 90% recorded once. Sequenced: peripheral blood. The source of these receptors is a woman of 80 years or more with active COVID-19.

The V and J genes are TRBV28 and TRBJ2-7, with 13 bases identical to TRBD2. This CDR3 region has 13 residues. The V gene end was trimmed by 7 bases and the J gene end by 6 bases; junction bases not matched to a gene: 3. Per germline, CDR1 MDHEN and CDR2 SYDVKM. The CDR3 DNA reads as TGTGCCAGCATCGGACTAGCGGGAGTCGAGCAGTACTTC. Protein sequence: CASIGLAGVEQYF.

The genes are TRBV28 and TRBJ2-1; 10 positions agree with TRBD2. The length of the CDR3 is 17 residues. Germline V gene sequence: CDR1 MDHEN, CDR2 SYDVKM. V was clipped by 5 bases and J by 0 bases; unmatched bases: 7. The CDR3 DNA is TGTGCCAGCAGTCGGACTAGCGGATTGAGCTCCTACAATGAGCAGTTCTTC. Its protein is CASSRTSGLSSYNEQFF.

This chain's CDR3 is CASRYWTSGNDEQYF. CDR3 in DNA: TGTGCCAGCAGGTATTGGACTAGCGGGAACGACGAGCAGTACTTC. The chain recombines TRBV6-5 with TRBJ2-7, with 12 bases fitting TRBD2. The V gene's germline CDR1 is MNHEY and CDR2 SVGAGI. V was pared by 6 bases and J by 5 bases, with 8 bases of the junction left unmatched. CDR3 length: 15 residues.

V gene TRBV25-1 combines with J gene TRBJ2-1; 7 positions agree with TRBD2. Germline V lookup: CDR1 MGHDK, CDR2 SYGVNS. CDR3 length equals 17 residues. V gave up 2 bases and J gave up 7 bases; unmatched junction bases: 14. The CDR3: CASSEKVSGLEGNEQFF. DNA of the CDR3: TGTGCCAGCAGTGAAAAGGTTAGCGGGTTGGAAGGGAATGAGCAGTTCTTC.

The V call is TRBV30, the J call TRBJ1-3; 11 bases are shared with TRBD1. CDR3 size: 17 residues. Germline CDR1 is GTSNPN and CDR2 is SVGIG (reference sequence). V gave up 1 base and J gave up 1 base; unmatched junction bases: 6. The CDR3 reads CAWSGGDRGSSGNTIYF. The DNA of the CDR3 is TGTGCCTGGAGTGGGGGGGACAGGGGGTCGTCTGGAAACACCATATATTTT.

This chain uses TRBV7-3 with TRBJ2-1, with TRBD1 matching over 8 bases. The length of the CDR3 is 17 residues. Unmatched junction bases numbered 10, after V lost 5 bases and J lost 1 base. Germline CDR1 reads SGHTA; CDR2 reads FQGTGA. This CDR3 reads CASSTRAGGGSYNEQFF. CDR3 nucleotides: TGTGCCAGCAGCACGCGAGCAGGGGGCGGGTCCTACAATGAGCAGTTCTTC.

The chain joins TRBV5-1 to TRBJ2-1, with 8 bases aligning to TRBD2. Germline trimming cut 4 bases from V and 14 bases from J; bases unmatched to any gene: 14. The CDR3 has 14 residues. The germline gives CDR1 SGHRS, CDR2 YFSETQ. Here the CDR3 reads CASSEILAGGEKFF. CDR3 DNA: TGCGCCAGCAGCGAGATTCTAGCGGGCGGAGAAAAGTTCTTC. The full variable domain, rest sourced from reference TRBV5-1 and TRBJ2-1, is KAGVTQTPRYLIKTRGQQVTLSCSPISGHRSVSWYQQTPGQGLQFLFEYFSETQRNKGNFPGRFSGRQFSNSRSEMNVSTLELGDSALYLCASSEILAGGEKFFGPGTRLTVL.